This T cell receptor (beta chain) was sequenced in a study of blood T cells in healthy people across ages. A second PCR of about 7 to 12 cycles used a sample-barcoded 5' primer and a J-beta primer mix. Carrying 12 random nucleotides, a template-switch adaptor labeled each individual cDNA molecule. TCRdb re-derived calls from the 5' RACE reads in MiXCR, one entry per CDR3 protein. The profile shows some 700,000 distinct CDR3 sequences, 35% to 45% of them singletons. General study points: As naive T cell percentage varied, TCR beta diversity correlated strongly with it. Whereas aged donors had fewer naive CD4+ cells, long-lived donors had more of them and higher diversity.

Germline lookup yields CDR1 SQVTM and CDR2 ANQGSEA. The CDR3 covers 13 residues. Concerning this clonotype itself: Its antigen is undetermined. This may arise from a read error, as a much more abundant clone is one base away.

This receptor was obtained from an older woman in good health. Sample: blood. This chain uses TRBV29-1 with TRBJ2-7; either TRBD1 or TRBD2 may supply D (6 bases each). The CDR3 region is CRVEGGTGYEQYF. In nucleotides, the CDR3 is TGCCGCGTTGAGGGGGGTACGGGTTACGAGCAGTACTTC.